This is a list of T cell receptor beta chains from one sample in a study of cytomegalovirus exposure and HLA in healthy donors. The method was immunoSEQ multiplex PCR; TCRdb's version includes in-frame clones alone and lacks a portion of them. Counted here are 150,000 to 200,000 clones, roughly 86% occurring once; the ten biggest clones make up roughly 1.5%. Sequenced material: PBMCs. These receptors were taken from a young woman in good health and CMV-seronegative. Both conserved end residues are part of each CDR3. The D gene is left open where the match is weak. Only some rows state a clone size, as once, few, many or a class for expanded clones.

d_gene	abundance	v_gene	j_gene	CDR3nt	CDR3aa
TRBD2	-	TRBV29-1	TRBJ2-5	TGCAGCGTTGATCTGCTAGCGGGGGGGCTCGAGACCCAGTACTTC	CSVDLLAGGLETQYF
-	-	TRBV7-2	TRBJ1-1	TGTGCCAGCAGCCGCCGGGACACTGAAGCTTTCTTT	CASSRRDTEAFF
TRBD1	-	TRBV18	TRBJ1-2	TGTGCCAGCTCTCCTTCCGGGACAGGGGGCTACACCTTC	CASSPSGTGGYTF
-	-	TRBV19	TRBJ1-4	TGTGCCAGTAGTCGAGGACTCTCTGAAAAACTGTTTTTT	CASSRGLSEKLFF
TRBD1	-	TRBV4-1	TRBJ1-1	TGCGCCAGCAGCCTCATGACAGGGGGCGGTCCGACCACTGAAGCTTTCTTT	CASSLMTGGGPTTEAFF
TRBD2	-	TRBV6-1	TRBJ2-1	TGTGCCAGCAACCTTCTGCGGGGGGACTCGAATGAGCAGTTCTTC	CASNLLRGDSNEQFF
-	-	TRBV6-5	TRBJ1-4	TGTGCCAGCAGTTACGGTGACAGTGAAAAACTGTTTTTT	CASSYGDSEKLFF
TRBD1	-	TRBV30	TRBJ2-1	TGTGCCTGGAGGCCACAGGGGGCTTCCTACAATGAGCAGTTCTTC	CAWRPQGASYNEQFF
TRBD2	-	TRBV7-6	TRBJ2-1	TGTGCCAGCAGCTGGACTAGCGGGGACTACAATGAGCAGTTCTTC	CASSWTSGDYNEQFF
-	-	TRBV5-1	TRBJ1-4	TGCGCCAGCGCAGGCACAACTAATGAAAAACTGTTTTTT	CASAGTTNEKLFF
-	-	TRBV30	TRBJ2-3	TGTGCCTGGAGTGTGTCGTTCACAGATACGCAGTATTTT	CAWSVSFTDTQYF
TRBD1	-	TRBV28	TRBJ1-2	TGTGCCAGCAGTTCGGGACAGGGGGAAAACGGGTATGGCTACACCTTC	CASSSGQGENGYGYTF
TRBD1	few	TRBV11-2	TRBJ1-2	TGTGCCAGCAGCCCGGACAGGGGCTATGGCTACACCTTC	CASSPDRGYGYTF
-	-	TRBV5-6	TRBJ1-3	TGTGCCAGCAGCGGTACCGGTGGCACCATATATTTT	CASSGTGGTIYF
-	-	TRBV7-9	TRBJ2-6	TGTGCCAGCAGCCACGGACAGCTCGGCGCTGGGGCCAACGTCCTGACTTTC	CASSHGQLGAGANVLTF
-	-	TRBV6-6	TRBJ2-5	TGTGCCAGCAGCTGGGACATGGGGGTCGAGACCCAGTACTTC	CASSWDMGVETQYF
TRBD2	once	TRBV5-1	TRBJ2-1	TGCGCCAGCAGCTTGGGACTAGCGGGAGTATACAATGAGCAGTTCTTC	CASSLGLAGVYNEQFF
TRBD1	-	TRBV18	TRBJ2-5	TGTGCCAGCTCCCCTAAACAGGGGGAGACCCAGTACTTC	CASSPKQGETQYF
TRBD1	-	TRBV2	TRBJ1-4	TGTGCCAGCGTTTACAGGGGGCGAGGTGAAAAACTGTTTTTT	CASVYRGRGEKLFF
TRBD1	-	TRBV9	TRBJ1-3	TGTGCCAGCAGCGTAGTCCCGGCAGGGGGAACCTCTGGAAACACCATATATTTT	CASSVVPAGGTSGNTIYF
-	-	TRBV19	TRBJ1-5	TGTGCCAGTAGTGGGTCAGGGAATCAGCCCCAGCATTTT	CASSGSGNQPQHF
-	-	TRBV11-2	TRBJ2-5	TGTGCCAGCAGCCCACGGGGGGCCCGAGCCCGGGAAGAGACCCAGTACTTC	CASSPRGARAREETQYF
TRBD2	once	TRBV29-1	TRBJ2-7	TGCAGCGCCTATAGCGGGGGGGCCTACGAGCAGTACTTC	CSAYSGGAYEQYF
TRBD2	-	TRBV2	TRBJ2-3	TGTGCCAGCAGCCAGGGAGGGGAAGGCATGGATACGCAGTATTTT	CASSQGGEGMDTQYF
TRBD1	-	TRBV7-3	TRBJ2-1	TGTGCCAGCGCAGCGGGACAGGGGGGCAATGAGCAGTTCTTC	CASAAGQGGNEQFF
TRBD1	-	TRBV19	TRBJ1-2	TGTGCCAGTAGTATAATCGGACAGGGTTACTATGGCTACACCTTC	CASSIIGQGYYGYTF
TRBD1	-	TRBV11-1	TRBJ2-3	TGTGCCAGCAGCTTAGCACAGGGGGCCGTAGATACGCAGTATTTT	CASSLAQGAVDTQYF
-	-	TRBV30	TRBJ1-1	TGTGCCTGGAGTGTACAAACGAACACTGAAGCTTTCTTT	CAWSVQTNTEAFF
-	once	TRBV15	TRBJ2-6	TGTGCCACCAGCAGAGACCCCAGCTCTGGGGCCAACGTCCTGACTTTC	CATSRDPSSGANVLTF
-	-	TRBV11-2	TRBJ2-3	TGTGCCAGCAGCCCAGGGCTAGATACGCAGTATTTT	CASSPGLDTQYF
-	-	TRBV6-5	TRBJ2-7	TGTGCCAGCAGTTCTGGGAGCCCCTACGAGCAGTACTTC	CASSSGSPYEQYF
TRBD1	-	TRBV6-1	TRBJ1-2	TGTGCCAGCAGCACCGGGACAGGGGGCCGGTATGGCTACACCTTC	CASSTGTGGRYGYTF
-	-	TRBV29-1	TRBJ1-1	TGCAGCGTTGAGGGTTCACAGGTTCGGGCTTTCTTT	CSVEGSQVRAFF
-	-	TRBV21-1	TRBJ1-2	TGTGCCAGCAGCAAGGGTAGGGGGGGCTATGGCTACACCTTC	CASSKGRGGYGYTF
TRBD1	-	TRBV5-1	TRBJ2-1	TGCGCCAGCAGCTTAGGGACAGGGAATAATGAGCAGTTCTTC	CASSLGTGNNEQFF
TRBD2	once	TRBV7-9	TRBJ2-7	TGTGCCAGCAGCTCCTACCCGGGACTAGCGGGAGAAGCCGAGCAGTACTTC	CASSSYPGLAGEAEQYF
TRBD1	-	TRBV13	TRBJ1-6	TGTGCCAGCAGCTCGTCAGGGGGGTTAGGTTCACCCCTCCACTTT	CASSSSGGLGSPLHF
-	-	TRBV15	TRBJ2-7	TGTGCCACCAGCAGAGAAAGGACTCACGAGCAGTACTTC	CATSRERTHEQYF
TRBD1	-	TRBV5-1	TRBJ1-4	TGCGCCAGCAGCTCGGACAGGGGTAATGAAAAACTGTTTTTT	CASSSDRGNEKLFF
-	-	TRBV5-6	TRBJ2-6	TGTGCCAGCAGCCCCACGGGGCGGGGAATCTCTGGGGCCAACGTCCTGACTTTC	CASSPTGRGISGANVLTF
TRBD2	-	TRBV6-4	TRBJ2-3	TGTGCCAGCAGCACTAGCGGAGGCGTTACAGATACGCAGTATTTT	CASSTSGGVTDTQYF
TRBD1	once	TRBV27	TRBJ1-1	TGTGCCAGCAGTAAGGGGGCTCACACTGAAGCTTTCTTT	CASSKGAHTEAFF
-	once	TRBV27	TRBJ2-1	TGTGCCAGCAGTCCTACCCCCTCCGGTTACAATGAGCAGTTCTTC	CASSPTPSGYNEQFF
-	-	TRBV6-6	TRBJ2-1	TGTGCCAGCAGTTACTCGTACGGTGGGGGGAATGAGCAGTTCTTC	CASSYSYGGGNEQFF
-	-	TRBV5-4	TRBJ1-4	TGTGCCAGCAGCTTGGACCCCCTAGGTGAAAAACTGTTTTTT	CASSLDPLGEKLFF
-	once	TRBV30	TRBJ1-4	TGTGCCTGTCAGATCAGGGTATCGGATGAAAAACTGTTTTTT	CACQIRVSDEKLFF
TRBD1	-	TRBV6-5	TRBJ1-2	TGTGCCAGCAGTTACCGACAGGGGGGCTACACCTTC	CASSYRQGGYTF
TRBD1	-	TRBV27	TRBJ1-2	TGTGCCAGCAGTCTTACACCCGGGACAGGTTTGTTCTATGGCTACACCTTC	CASSLTPGTGLFYGYTF
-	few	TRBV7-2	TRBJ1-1	TGTGCCAGCAGCTTAGCAGCTTACACTGAAGCTTTCTTT	CASSLAAYTEAFF
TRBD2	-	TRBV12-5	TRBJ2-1	TGTGCTAGTGGTTTGGTACACGGGGGGTTGTACAATGAGCAGTTCTTC	CASGLVHGGLYNEQFF
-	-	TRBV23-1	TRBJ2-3	TGCGCCAGCCGCCTCCGAAGGGAGGCATGCACAGATACGCAGTATTTT	CASRLRREACTDTQYF
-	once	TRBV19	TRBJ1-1	TGTGCCAGTACCCGGGAACCAACGAACACTGAAGCTTTCTTT	CASTREPTNTEAFF
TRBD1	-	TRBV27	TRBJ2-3	TGTGCCAGCAACATGGACAGGGGATTGGACACAGATACGCAGTATTTT	CASNMDRGLDTDTQYF
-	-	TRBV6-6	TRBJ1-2	TGTGCCAGCAGCCCTACAGGGCTCTATGGCTACACCTTC	CASSPTGLYGYTF